The 11 T cell receptor beta chains presented below share a single source sample, sequenced in a study of molecular identifiers for immune sequencing clone quantification. TCRdb re-called the PCR reads through MiXCR, storing one row per CDR3 protein. This sample has 550,000 to 750,000 distinct CDR3 sequences; 15% to 20% occur once, and the top ten carry roughly 0.9%. Material for sequencing was naive CD8+ T cells from blood, with Jurkat cell RNA spiked in. Subset defined: FACS-sorted CD8+CD4-CCR7+CD45RA+ naive T cells. Receptors were obtained from a human donor in good health. Some libraries in this study had Jurkat cell RNA spiked in.

In this sample, this clonotype turned up a few times. This chain joins TRBV7-9 and TRBJ2-2; TRBD2 matches at 10 bases. J lost 4 bases, V lost 3 bases, and 2 bases had no gene match. The CDR3 sequence is 15 residues long. The germline V gene has CDR1 SEHNR and CDR2 FQNEAQ (reference sequence). CDR3 sequence reads: CASSFSSGGTGELFF. The CDR3, as DNA: TGTGCCAGCAGCTTCTCTAGCGGGGGCACCGGGGAGCTGTTTTTT.

About this clonotype: A much more abundant neighbour one base away suggests this may be a read error. The gene calls are TRBV6-2 or TRBV6-3 and TRBJ2-7, with 7 bases identical to TRBD1. Germline V gene sequence: CDR1 MNHEY, CDR2 SVGEGT. The CDR3 sequence is 14 residues long. Losses at the gene ends were 6 bases for V and 6 bases for J; bases not matched to a gene: 11. CDR3 in DNA: TGTGCCAGCAGCCACGACAGGGAGCTCGGCGAGCAGTACTTC. The encoded protein is CASSHDRELGEQYF.

Concerning this clonotype: No conserved phenylalanine or tryptophan ends this CDR3, so it is likely a read error. The chain is built from TRBV19 and TRBJ2-1, with 10 bases aligning to TRBD2. Germline assignment: CDR1 LNHDA and CDR2 SQIVND (reference sequence). With 3 bases clipped from V and 2 bases from J, the junction kept 4 bases outside the gene matches. The CDR3 runs to 16 residues. The CDR3 DNA follows: TGTGCCAGTAGTATTAACGGACTAGCGGCCTACAATGAGCAGTTCTCC. Protein: CASSINGLAAYNEQFS.

In regard to this clonotype: The CDR3 carries no conserved terminal phenylalanine or tryptophan, so it likely arises from a read error. The rearrangement joins TRBV27 to TRBJ1-2; 11 positions agree with TRBD1. CDR3 size: 14 residues. V lost 3 bases to trimming and J lost 4 bases; unmatched junction nucleotides: 1. CDR1 is MNHEY and CDR2 is SMNVEV in the germline V gene (reference sequence). CDR3 amino acids: CASSFGTGGYGYTL. In DNA form, the CDR3 reads TGTGCCAGCAGTTTCGGGACAGGGGGCTATGGCTACACCCTC.

This clonotype came up many times. V usage is TRBV7-9 and J usage is TRBJ2-3; D unclear. V gave up 5 bases and J gave up 3 bases, with 12 bases separating them. CDR1 and CDR2 (germline): SEHNR, FQNEAQ (reference sequence). The CDR3 totals 14 residues. The CDR3 bases are TGTGCCAGCAGCCGATCTGACTCGACAGATACGCAGTATTTT. Protein product: CASSRSDSTDTQYF. Full variable domain (remainder filled in from reference TRBV7-9 and TRBJ2-3): DTGVSQNPRHKITKRGQNVTFRCDPISEHNRLYWYRQTLGQGPEFLTYFQNEAQLEKSRLLSDRFSAERPKGSFSTLEIQRTEQGDSAMYLCASSRSDSTDTQYFGPGTRLTVL.

Ten or more counts support this clonotype. The rearrangement links TRBV3-1 to TRBJ2-5; TRBD2 is a possible D gene (5 bases). V gave up 3 bases and J gave up 5 bases, with 10 bases separating them. This CDR3 is 13 amino acids long. The germline V gene encodes CDR1 LGHDT and CDR2 YNNKEL (reference sequence). The DNA of the CDR3 is TGTGCCAGCAGCCACGGGCAGCGGGAGACCCAGTACTTC. This codes for CASSHGQRETQYF.

The table lists this clonotype with many counts. The J gene is TRBJ2-1, the V gene TRBV25-1; unclear D gene. The CDR3 spans 12 residues. The germline CDR1 and CDR2 sequences are MGHDK and SYGVNS. The V and J ends lost 0 bases and 9 bases respectively, with 6 bases between them. The DNA for the CDR3 is TGTGCCAGCAGTGAATATTTAGGTGAGCAGTTCTTC. Translated, it gives CASSEYLGEQFF. The whole variable domain, filled in from reference TRBV25-1 and TRBJ2-1, reads EADIYQTPRYLVIGTGKKITLECSQTMGHDKMYWYQQDPGMELHLIHYSYGVNSTEKGDLSSESTVSRIRTEHFPLTLESARPSHTSQYLCASSEYLGEQFFGPGTRLTVL.

This clonotype was found many times. The chain employs TRBV18 and TRBJ1-5; the D is unclear. Germline V gene sequence: CDR1 KGHSH, CDR2 LQKENI. The CDR3 is 14 residues long. V lost 5 bases and J 0 bases, leaving 8 bases between the germline ends. The CDR3 DNA sequence: TGTGCCAGCTCAACGACGGATAGCAATCAGCCCCAGCATTTT. It yields the protein CASSTTDSNQPQHF.

In this sample, this clonotype turned up many times. The chain joins TRBV5-5 to TRBJ2-3; no definite D call. Trimming cost V 4 bases and J 4 bases, with 13 bases left between them. This CDR3 is 14 amino acids long. CDR1 is SGHKS and CDR2 is YYEKEE in the germline V gene (reference sequence). CDR3 loop: CASSPAPPSDTQYF. CDR3 DNA sequence: TGTGCCAGCAGCCCCGCCCCACCGTCAGATACGCAGTATTTT. Full variable domain (rest looked up from reference TRBV5-5 and TRBJ2-3): DAGVTQSPTHLIKTRGQQVTLRCSPISGHKSVSWYQQVLGQGPQFIFQYYEKEERGRGNFPDRFSARQFPNYSSELNVNALLLGDSALYLCASSPAPPSDTQYFGPGTRLTVL.

About this clonotype itself: A much larger clone is a single base away; this may be a read error. The chain carries TRBV4-3 and TRBJ2-7; 8 positions match TRBD1. Trimming took 0 bases from V and 6 from J; bases not matched to a gene: 10. This CDR3 comprises 16 residues. In germline, CDR1 is LGHNA, CDR2 YSLEER. For the CDR3, the DNA is TGCGCCAGCAGCCAAGATGGGCCAGGGGGCGAGAGCGAGCAGTACTTC. This gives the protein CASSQDGPGGESEQYF.

This clonotype was recorded many times. The genes are TRBV25-1 and TRBJ1-4, with TRBD1 as a possible D gene (6 bases). Looked up from germline, CDR1 is MGHDK and CDR2 is SYGVNS. The CDR3 length is 12 residues. V lost 5 bases, J lost 14 bases, and 15 bases lay in between. This CDR3 reads CASSFVGGGLFF. The CDR3 bases are TGTGCCAGCAGTTTCGTAGGGGGGGGCCTGTTTTTT.